This TCR beta chain was sequenced in a study of shared clonotypes between healthy human individuals. Study conclusions and caveats: A few donors had 4% to 6.5% of their naive CD4 clonotypes in common. Compared with clonotypes that all four donors shared, non-shared clonotypes had lower generation probabilities.

Comments on this clone: Its specificity is not known.

Naive CD8 cells were CD45RO-negative, positively selected for CCR7, excluding terminally differentiated effector memory CD45RA+ cells. Only Caucasian adults living in Nashville, Tennessee served as donors. The table came from immunoSEQ multiplex PCR; TCRdb's copy has only in-frame clones and leaves some out. Of about 2 million clones in the sample, about 95% were seen once. The CDR3 spans 17 residues. The germline V gene has CDR1 LNHNV and CDR2 YYDKDF (reference sequence). With 0 bases removed from V and 0 bases from J, the gap between germline ends came to 12 bases. Sequenced sample: naive CD8+ T cells sorted from blood. The rearrangement uses TRBV15 and TRBJ1-3; D unresolved. This sequence was found in a young man in good health. The CDR3 spells CATSREASEYSGNTIYF. The DNA of the CDR3 is TGTGCCACCAGCAGAGAAGCCTCCGAGTACTCTGGAAACACCATATATTTT.